This T cell receptor beta chain derives from a study of T-cell memory formation after mild COVID-19. Points from the study as a whole: Among clones contracting day 15 to 85, CD4/CD8 was balanced, whereas later expanders leaned CD4+.

Constant-segment primers were used for 5'RACE, and the resulting TCR alpha and TCR beta cDNA libraries carried sample barcodes and UMIs. TCRdb re-derived calls from the 5' RACE reads in MiXCR, one entry per CDR3 protein. The table has under 300,000 distinct CDR3 sequences, 8.2% seen once; the top ten hold approximately 22%. V lost 8 bases to trimming and J lost 2 bases; unmatched junction nucleotides: 7. The CDR3 covers 14 residues. CDR1 and CDR2 (germline): DFQATT, SNEGSKA (reference sequence). There are a few counts of this clonotype. Its antigen is unidentified. Sequenced input: PBMCs or a T cell subset sorted from them (not recorded which). The source of this sequence is a man between 18 and 29 years old who had mild COVID-19 (a few samples of this study predate the infection). Cell type and time point are not known. The chain recombines TRBV20-1 with TRBJ2-5; 11 bases map to TRBD2. The DNA of the CDR3 is TGCAGTACGCGCCGGACTAGCGGGCAAGAGACCCAGTACTTC. This gives the protein CSTRRTSGQETQYF.